This T cell receptor beta chain was retrieved from a study of T cells in Graves' hyperthyroidism and ophthalmopathy. On the study more broadly: The initial diagnosis was the point when peripheral blood was collected, ahead of any treatment. Study results and limitations: Blood also held most thyroid clonotypes expanded beyond 0.001.

What was amplified from RNA transcripts were TCR beta CDR3 regions. During a first-round RT-PCR of the TCR CDR3, the HTBI primer set was used. TCRdb reprocessed the multiplex PCR reads via MiXCR and lists one record per CDR3 protein. Among around 340,000 distinct CDR3 sequences listed, about 14% were seen once. In regard to this clonotype: Its antigen is not known.

Sequenced sample: blood. The source is a woman younger than 45 with Graves' hyperthyroidism.

As DNA, the CDR3 is TGTGCCAGCAGCGAACAGAGCTATAATTCACCCCTCCACTTT. Residues: CASSEQSYNSPLHF. The rearrangement joins TRBV9 to TRBJ1-6; the D is unclear. Deletions cut 3 bases from V and 3 bases from J, with 7 bases between. The germline V gene encodes CDR1 SGDLS and CDR2 YYNGEE. This CDR3 has 14 amino acids. Filled out from reference TRBV9 and TRBJ1-6, the complete variable domain reads DSGVTQTPKHLITATGQRVTLRCSPRSGDLSVYWYQQSLDQGLQFLIQYYNGEERAKGNILERFSAQQFPDLHSELNLSSLELGDSALYFCASSEQSYNSPLHFGNGTRLTVT.